This T cell receptor beta chain originates from a study of glioma-infiltrating T cells. Overall study: WHO grade II oligodendrogliomas or astrocytomas, plus non-recurrent WHO grade IV glioblastomas, were sampled.

In germline, CDR1 is SGHTA, CDR2 FQGTGA. The CDR3 has 16 amino acids. V shed 4 bases, J shed 0 bases, and the junction held 3 bases outside the gene matches. TCR alpha and beta CDR3 regions were amplified from RNA using iRepertoire nested multiplex PCR. TCRdb reprocessed the multiplex PCR reads via MiXCR and lists one record per CDR3 protein. The profile covers about 410,000 distinct CDR3 sequences, with around 38% appearing a single time and around 12% taken by the ten largest. V usage is TRBV7-3 and J usage is TRBJ2-2; the match to TRBD1 covers 9 bases. The receptor was isolated from a human donor with low-grade glioma or glioblastoma, undergoing nonglioma brain surgery, or in good health (not recorded which). The sample consisted of glioma tissue, nonneoplastic brain tissue, or PBMCs (not recorded which). In nucleotides, the CDR3 is TGTGCCAGCAGCTCACAGGGGGCGACGAACACCGGGGAGCTGTTTTTT. Amino acid sequence: CASSSQGATNTGELFF.